The present T cell receptor beta chain was sequenced within a study of cytomegalovirus exposure and HLA in healthy donors. In the PCR, 60 Vbeta and 13 Jbeta primers were used. Sequencing was performed with immunoSEQ multiplex PCR; in TCRdb, only in-frame clones are kept and a portion is missing. This sample contains some 130,000 clones. Trimming removed 5 bases from V and 4 bases from J, with 16 bases in between. CDR3 size: 15 residues. Per germline, CDR1 MNHEY and CDR2 SVGAGI. Everyone who donated was a healthy bone marrow donor. Findings of the study overall: The study put some 150 TCR beta chains on its list as cytomegalovirus-associated. Analysis performed later found roughly 17,000 TCR beta sequences associated with HLA alleles at 0.05 false discovery rate.

As for this clone: Its target is unknown.

The receptor was derived from an older woman in good health and CMV-seronegative. Sequencing was carried out using PBMCs. The gene calls are TRBV6-5 and TRBJ2-3; D possibly corresponds to TRBD2 (5 bases). CDR3 nucleotide sequence: TGTGCCAGCAGTCCTCCAGAGGGTATAGCAGATACGCAGTATTTT. This sequence encodes CASSPPEGIADTQYF.